These T cell receptor beta chains were read from a single sample in a study of cytomegalovirus exposure and HLA in healthy donors. The data were produced by immunoSEQ multiplex PCR, yet TCRdb's version contains in-frame clones alone and is incomplete. Among fewer than 100,000 clones listed, roughly 88% were seen once. Sequencing input: PBMCs. The receptors here all came from a man under 40 in good health and CMV-seronegative. Both conserved end residues are part of each CDR3. Each record gives: clone size, J gene, V gene, D gene, CDR3 protein, CDR3 DNA. D genes are given only for firm matches. A row's size may be missing; if present it is once, few, many or a size class.

clone size: .; J gene: TRBJ2-3; V gene: TRBV13; D gene: TRBD1; CDR3 protein: CASSPPVQGGTDTQYF; CDR3 DNA: TGTGCCAGCAGCCCACCCGTACAGGGGGGCACAGATACGCAGTATTTT
clone size: .; J gene: TRBJ2-2; V gene: TRBV27; D gene: .; CDR3 protein: CASSLSMRTANTGELFF; CDR3 DNA: TGTGCCAGCAGTTTATCGATGCGTACTGCGAACACCGGGGAGCTGTTTTTT
clone size: .; J gene: TRBJ2-7; V gene: TRBV18; D gene: TRBD1; CDR3 protein: CASSPTDRAGIEQYF; CDR3 DNA: TGTGCCAGCTCACCTACGGACAGGGCTGGTATCGAGCAGTACTTC
clone size: once; J gene: TRBJ2-7; V gene: TRBV4-2; D gene: TRBD2; CDR3 protein: CASSQEGSGGAFEQYF; CDR3 DNA: TGTGCCAGCAGCCAAGAAGGTAGCGGGGGGGCATTCGAGCAGTACTTC
clone size: .; J gene: TRBJ2-1; V gene: TRBV5-1; D gene: TRBD1; CDR3 protein: CASSLDSGGSYNEQFF; CDR3 DNA: TGCGCCAGCAGCTTGGACTCAGGGGGTTCCTACAATGAGCAGTTCTTC
clone size: once; J gene: TRBJ2-3; V gene: TRBV7-6; D gene: .; CDR3 protein: CASSLGLRRTDTQYF; CDR3 DNA: TGTGCCAGCAGCTTAGGACTCCGCCGGACAGATACGCAGTATTTT
clone size: .; J gene: TRBJ1-1; V gene: TRBV5-1; D gene: .; CDR3 protein: CASSLVREGTEAFF; CDR3 DNA: TGCGCCAGCAGCTTGGTAAGGGAGGGGACTGAAGCTTTCTTT
clone size: .; J gene: TRBJ2-5; V gene: TRBV28; D gene: .; CDR3 protein: CASSLGGLWFDETQYF; CDR3 DNA: TGTGCCAGCAGTTTAGGGGGGTTGTGGTTCGATGAGACCCAGTACTTC
clone size: .; J gene: TRBJ1-3; V gene: TRBV18; D gene: TRBD1; CDR3 protein: CASSPTGVGNTIYF; CDR3 DNA: TGTGCCAGCTCACCGACAGGGGTTGGAAACACCATATATTTT
clone size: .; J gene: TRBJ1-5; V gene: TRBV4-1; D gene: TRBD1; CDR3 protein: CASSQEGTAINQPQHF; CDR3 DNA: TGCGCCAGCAGCCAAGAAGGGACAGCCATCAATCAGCCCCAGCATTTT
clone size: .; J gene: TRBJ2-1; V gene: TRBV15; D gene: TRBD2; CDR3 protein: CATSRTSGGSLSSYNEQFF; CDR3 DNA: TGTGCCACCAGCAGGACTAGCGGGGGCTCCTTGAGCTCCTACAATGAGCAGTTCTTC
clone size: .; J gene: TRBJ2-1; V gene: TRBV9; D gene: TRBD2; CDR3 protein: CASSVAQTSGIAYNEQFF; CDR3 DNA: TGTGCCAGCAGCGTAGCTCAAACTAGCGGAATAGCATACAATGAGCAGTTCTTC
clone size: .; J gene: TRBJ1-5; V gene: TRBV7-9; D gene: TRBD1; CDR3 protein: CASSLGTYRGTDSNQPQHF; CDR3 DNA: TGTGCCAGCAGCTTAGGTACTTATCGCGGGACAGATAGCAATCAGCCCCAGCATTTT
clone size: few; J gene: TRBJ1-2; V gene: TRBV28; D gene: .; CDR3 protein: CASQSGYGYTF; CDR3 DNA: TGTGCCAGCCAATCAGGCTATGGCTACACCTTC
clone size: .; J gene: TRBJ2-6; V gene: TRBV5-4; D gene: .; CDR3 protein: CASSLEYGSGANVLTF; CDR3 DNA: TGTGCCAGCAGCTTGGAATACGGCTCTGGGGCCAACGTCCTGACTTTC
clone size: .; J gene: TRBJ1-5; V gene: TRBV5-4; D gene: TRBD1; CDR3 protein: CASSSGQDQPQHF; CDR3 DNA: TGTGCCAGCAGCTCAGGACAGGATCAGCCCCAGCATTTT
clone size: few; J gene: TRBJ2-7; V gene: TRBV11-2; D gene: TRBD1; CDR3 protein: CASSRGTGDTYEQYF; CDR3 DNA: TGTGCCAGCAGCCGCGGGACAGGGGACACCTACGAGCAGTACTTC
clone size: .; J gene: TRBJ2-1; V gene: TRBV25-1; D gene: .; CDR3 protein: CASRAGREEQFF; CDR3 DNA: TGTGCCAGCAGGGCCGGCAGGGAAGAGCAGTTCTTC
clone size: .; J gene: TRBJ2-7; V gene: TRBV28; D gene: .; CDR3 protein: CASSFNLRSYEQYF; CDR3 DNA: TGTGCCAGCAGTTTTAATCTAAGATCCTACGAGCAGTACTTC
clone size: .; J gene: TRBJ1-1; V gene: TRBV5-1; D gene: .; CDR3 protein: CASSPRGPMNTEAFF; CDR3 DNA: TGCGCCAGCAGCCCCAGGGGCCCCATGAACACTGAAGCTTTCTTT
clone size: few; J gene: TRBJ2-7; V gene: TRBV10-2; D gene: TRBD1; CDR3 protein: CASRYGQGGSYEQYF; CDR3 DNA: TGCGCCAGCCGGTATGGACAGGGGGGCTCCTACGAGCAGTACTTC
clone size: once; J gene: TRBJ2-7; V gene: TRBV19; D gene: .; CDR3 protein: CASSTTDTYEQYF; CDR3 DNA: TGTGCCAGTAGTACTACAGACACCTACGAGCAGTACTTC
clone size: .; J gene: TRBJ2-2; V gene: TRBV9; D gene: .; CDR3 protein: CASSLEGRGFDTGELFF; CDR3 DNA: TGTGCCAGCAGCCTGGAGGGGCGCGGGTTCGACACCGGGGAGCTGTTTTTT
clone size: .; J gene: TRBJ1-1; V gene: TRBV29-1; D gene: .; CDR3 protein: CSVERGGSTEAFF; CDR3 DNA: TGCAGCGTTGAAAGGGGTGGGTCCACTGAAGCTTTCTTT
clone size: .; J gene: TRBJ1-2; V gene: TRBV2; D gene: .; CDR3 protein: CASSETGDGYTF; CDR3 DNA: TGTGCCAGCAGTGAAACCGGGGATGGCTACACCTTC
clone size: .; J gene: TRBJ2-5; V gene: TRBV11-2; D gene: TRBD2; CDR3 protein: CASSLRASGGPIQETQYF; CDR3 DNA: TGTGCCAGCAGCTTACGCGCTAGCGGGGGACCCATCCAAGAGACCCAGTACTTC
clone size: once; J gene: TRBJ2-3; V gene: TRBV11-2; D gene: TRBD1; CDR3 protein: CASRNRGNTDTQYF; CDR3 DNA: TGTGCCAGCAGGAACAGGGGAAACACAGATACGCAGTATTTT
clone size: .; J gene: TRBJ2-6; V gene: TRBV30; D gene: .; CDR3 protein: CAWSLTGTSGANVLTF; CDR3 DNA: TGTGCCTGGAGCCTAACAGGAACCTCTGGGGCCAACGTCCTGACTTTC
clone size: once; J gene: TRBJ2-5; V gene: TRBV13; D gene: .; CDR3 protein: CASSQSRGFGETQYF; CDR3 DNA: TGTGCCAGCAGCCAATCCCGGGGGTTTGGGGAGACCCAGTACTTC
clone size: .; J gene: TRBJ1-2; V gene: TRBV19; D gene: TRBD1; CDR3 protein: CASSPGQGSYGYTF; CDR3 DNA: TGTGCCAGTAGCCCGGGACAGGGGAGCTATGGCTACACCTTC
clone size: .; J gene: TRBJ1-2; V gene: TRBV15; D gene: .; CDR3 protein: CATSRDRGDYGYTF; CDR3 DNA: TGTGCCACCAGCAGAGATCGGGGGGACTATGGCTACACCTTC
clone size: .; J gene: TRBJ1-4; V gene: TRBV27; D gene: TRBD1; CDR3 protein: CASSFRTGGEKLFF; CDR3 DNA: TGTGCCAGCAGTTTTAGGACAGGGGGCGAAAAACTGTTTTTT
clone size: .; J gene: TRBJ2-1; V gene: TRBV5-1; D gene: TRBD2; CDR3 protein: CASSLVASGAYNEQFF; CDR3 DNA: TGCGCCAGCAGCTTGGTAGCTAGCGGGGCCTACAATGAGCAGTTCTTC
clone size: once; J gene: TRBJ2-7; V gene: TRBV7-9; D gene: .; CDR3 protein: CASSSRTEIYYEQYF; CDR3 DNA: TGTGCCAGCAGCTCTCGGACAGAGATATACTACGAGCAGTACTTC
clone size: .; J gene: TRBJ2-5; V gene: TRBV7-9; D gene: TRBD2; CDR3 protein: CASSLTSGRVGETQYF; CDR3 DNA: TGTGCCAGCAGCTTGACTAGCGGGAGGGTTGGAGAGACCCAGTACTTC
clone size: .; J gene: TRBJ2-3; V gene: TRBV5-1; D gene: .; CDR3 protein: CASSRGRSDTQYF; CDR3 DNA: TGCGCCAGCAGCCGGGGGAGGTCAGATACGCAGTATTTT
clone size: .; J gene: TRBJ2-2; V gene: TRBV6-4; D gene: TRBD2; CDR3 protein: CASSHSGTSEPTGELFF; CDR3 DNA: TGTGCCAGCAGCCACTCCGGGACTAGCGAACCGACCGGGGAGCTGTTTTTT
clone size: once; J gene: TRBJ2-7; V gene: TRBV2; D gene: TRBD2; CDR3 protein: CASSEKSGSSYEQYF; CDR3 DNA: TGTGCCAGCAGTGAAAAGAGCGGGAGCTCCTACGAGCAGTACTTC
clone size: .; J gene: TRBJ2-1; V gene: TRBV30; D gene: .; CDR3 protein: CACSDMPVGEQFF; CDR3 DNA: TGTGCCTGTTCCGACATGCCCGTCGGTGAGCAGTTCTTC
clone size: .; J gene: TRBJ1-2; V gene: TRBV4-1; D gene: .; CDR3 protein: CASSQDGLIYGYTF; CDR3 DNA: TGCGCCAGCAGCCAAGACGGACTGATCTATGGCTACACCTTC
clone size: .; J gene: TRBJ2-1; V gene: TRBV5-1; D gene: .; CDR3 protein: CASSLDRRYNEQFF; CDR3 DNA: TGCGCCAGCAGCTTGGATCGGCGGTACAATGAGCAGTTCTTC
clone size: .; J gene: TRBJ2-1; V gene: TRBV2; D gene: .; CDR3 protein: CASSQDSYSYNEQFF; CDR3 DNA: TGTGCCAGCAGCCAAGATAGTTACTCCTACAATGAGCAGTTCTTC
clone size: .; J gene: TRBJ2-5; V gene: TRBV7-7; D gene: TRBD1; CDR3 protein: CASKPGGTGETQYF; CDR3 DNA: TGTGCTAGCAAACCAGGGGGCACAGGGGAGACCCAGTACTTC
clone size: .; J gene: TRBJ1-1; V gene: TRBV6-5; D gene: .; CDR3 protein: CASSYSRGTEAFF; CDR3 DNA: TGTGCCAGCAGTTACTCGAGGGGGACAGAAGCTTTCTTT
clone size: .; J gene: TRBJ2-1; V gene: TRBV7-2; D gene: TRBD2; CDR3 protein: CASSSLAGAYNEQFF; CDR3 DNA: TGTGCCAGCAGCTCCCTAGCGGGGGCTTACAATGAGCAGTTCTTC
clone size: .; J gene: TRBJ2-3; V gene: TRBV5-6; D gene: TRBD2; CDR3 protein: CASSRRLAGKGDTQYF; CDR3 DNA: TGTGCCAGCAGCAGGCGACTAGCGGGGAAGGGGGATACGCAGTATTTT
clone size: .; J gene: TRBJ2-3; V gene: TRBV9; D gene: TRBD2; CDR3 protein: CASSPRSGGAVDTQYF; CDR3 DNA: TGTGCCAGCAGCCCTCGTAGCGGGGGGGCCGTAGATACGCAGTATTTT
clone size: .; J gene: TRBJ2-5; V gene: TRBV28; D gene: TRBD2; CDR3 protein: CASSTSGRETQYF; CDR3 DNA: TGTGCCAGCAGTACTAGCGGGAGAGAGACCCAGTACTTC
clone size: .; J gene: TRBJ1-2; V gene: TRBV6-5; D gene: TRBD1; CDR3 protein: CASSYQGGQRAGYTF; CDR3 DNA: TGTGCCAGCAGTTACCAGGGGGGACAGAGGGCTGGCTACACCTTC
clone size: .; J gene: TRBJ2-1; V gene: TRBV7-2; D gene: .; CDR3 protein: CASSLPLRGEQFF; CDR3 DNA: TGTGCCAGCAGCTTACCCCTACGCGGTGAGCAGTTCTTC
clone size: .; J gene: TRBJ2-7; V gene: TRBV11-2; D gene: TRBD2; CDR3 protein: CASGLAGGYEQYF; CDR3 DNA: TGTGCCAGCGGTTTAGCGGGAGGGTACGAGCAGTACTTC
clone size: once; J gene: TRBJ2-3; V gene: TRBV7-9; D gene: .; CDR3 protein: CASSLAVGIAATDTQYF; CDR3 DNA: TGTGCCAGCAGCTTAGCGGTTGGGATAGCGGCCACAGATACGCAGTATTTT
clone size: once; J gene: TRBJ2-6; V gene: TRBV28; D gene: TRBD1; CDR3 protein: CASRATGGAGANVLTF; CDR3 DNA: TGTGCCAGCAGAGCAACAGGGGGCGCTGGGGCCAACGTCCTGACTTTC
clone size: .; J gene: TRBJ2-7; V gene: TRBV4-1; D gene: .; CDR3 protein: CASSQPWGGSSYEQYF; CDR3 DNA: TGCGCCAGCAGCCAACCTTGGGGAGGCAGCTCCTACGAGCAGTACTTC
clone size: once; J gene: TRBJ2-2; V gene: TRBV2; D gene: .; CDR3 protein: CASSTTRNTGELFF; CDR3 DNA: TGTGCCAGCAGTACGACAAGGAACACCGGGGAGCTGTTTTTT
clone size: .; J gene: TRBJ1-2; V gene: TRBV5-6; D gene: .; CDR3 protein: CASSTGFYGYTF; CDR3 DNA: TGTGCCAGCAGCACAGGGTTTTATGGCTACACCTTC
clone size: .; J gene: TRBJ1-1; V gene: TRBV19; D gene: .; CDR3 protein: CASSAVDSGRVNTEAFF; CDR3 DNA: TGTGCCAGTAGTGCCGTCGATAGTGGGCGGGTGAACACTGAAGCTTTCTTT
clone size: once; J gene: TRBJ2-3; V gene: TRBV11-2; D gene: TRBD1; CDR3 protein: CASSLVSGQTTDTQYF; CDR3 DNA: TGTGCCAGCAGCTTAGTGTCGGGACAGACCACAGATACGCAGTATTTT
clone size: once; J gene: TRBJ2-1; V gene: TRBV6-5; D gene: TRBD1; CDR3 protein: CASSYDRGSYNEQFF; CDR3 DNA: TGTGCCAGCAGTTATGACAGGGGGTCTTACAATGAGCAGTTCTTC